This T cell receptor (beta chain) derives from a study of T cell repertoires in cytomegalovirus infection (dated by TCRdb to between 2019 and 2020). About the study as a whole: Donor HLA type was relevant to the analysis, because carriage of CMV infection together with the matching HLA type was indicated by public TCR beta signatures. Here is what the overall study found, with its caveats: The ex vivo response was dominated by HLA-C-restricted CMV-specific TCR beta clonotypes, and the single most frequent clonotype in two of eight donors was supplied by these HLA-C-restricted clonotypes. In both this cohort and an independent cohort of several hundred donors, the cumulative frequency of public TCR beta family members distinguished carriers of CMV infection plus the relevant HLA type.

Sequencing instrument: Illumina HiSeq 1500. The public reads were run again by TCRdb, first through fastp at Q25 and then through MiXCR, and only productive beta chains were kept. CDR3 protein duplicates are merged, each entry listing the most common genes and DNA. Here the sample has 200,000 or so distinct CDR3 sequences; approximately 30% occur a single time. The ten biggest clones cover 30% to 35% of the sample. There are a few counts of this clonotype. This receptor's antigen is unknown. No clone much larger than this one lies a single base away; base qualities are absent. Taken from the germline V gene (reference sequence), the CDR1 and CDR2 loops are LNHNV and YYDKDF. Spanning cysteine to phenylalanine, the CDR3 consists of 14 amino acids. Only CDR3 DNA is held: 42 bases, read in frame from base 1. Trimming takes 5 bases from V and 9 bases from J, and the germline ends sit 14 bases apart.

Material: PBMCs. The receptor was isolated from a human donor in good health (CMV status not recorded). Some clones in this sample may be carry-over from other donors' samples. The rearrangement joined TRBV15 to TRBJ1-6; the D gene is possibly TRBD1, with 6 bases matching. The nucleotide sequence is given as TGTGCCACCAGCTCCTGGGACAAAAGTTCACCCCTCCACTTT. Translated, this gives CATSSWDKSSPLHF.